This TCR beta chain was captured by sequencing in a study of blood T cell repertoires in COVID-19. Looking at the study overall: Samples taken during acute and convalescent COVID-19 were collected in the United States, Italy and Spain. PBMCs, B-cell-depleted T cells, or T cells provided the cDNA or gDNA that made up the material.

The CDR3 is made up of 16 amino acids. The germline gives CDR1 SGHDT, CDR2 YYEEEE. Trimming at V came to 3 bases and at J to 0 bases, leaving 7 bases not matched to a gene. Per the study methods: Cell counts per sample came from amplifying reference gene primers. Profiling relied on immunoSEQ multiplex PCR, and the TCRdb table lists in-frame clones only, not all of them. D and trimming were read from the DNA, whereas the V and J calls and clone size are those reported in that table. The sample includes tens of thousands of clones, approximately 85% of them seen just once. What was sequenced was peripheral blood. The chain recombines TRBV5-6 with TRBJ2-5; 8 nucleotides match TRBD2. The origin of this receptor is a man in his sixties or seventies in a cohort sampled during active COVID-19. CDR3 nucleotides: TGTGCCAGCAGCTCAAAGGCTAGCGGGTACCAAGAGACCCAGTACTTC. It encodes CASSSKASGYQETQYF.